This T cell receptor beta chain is from a study of Graves' ophthalmopathy and Graves' hyperthyroidism (dated by TCRdb to the late 2010s). A note on the overall study: Peripheral blood was collected before any treatment was given, at the time of initial diagnosis. To tell Graves' ophthalmopathy apart from Graves' hyperthyroidism, and to predict which patients would progress to ophthalmopathy, the study relied on TCR beta repertoire signatures. To explore V-J signatures that separate ophthalmopathy from hyperthyroidism, a discovery set of 95 to 100 patients was enrolled, consisting of under 50 with ophthalmopathy and around 57 with stable hyperthyroidism. In total, 135 blood samples were TCR-sequenced: around 42 ophthalmopathy, over 70 hyperthyroidism and some 17 hyperthyroidism-to-ophthalmopathy patients. In about 6 hyperthyroidism patients, the T-cell repertoire of thyroid tissue was compared with the T-cell repertoire of blood. For independent validation, a separate cohort was made up of some 18 hyperthyroidism patients plus 17 patients who later progressed from hyperthyroidism to ophthalmopathy. Once sampling was done, hyperthyroidism patients were given methimazole at a starting dose of 30 mg daily, while ophthalmopathy patients were given high-dose intravenous methylprednisolone.

What the authors observed across the whole study: Sample size was not statistically predetermined, and group allocation was not concealed from the investigators. In cross-validation, the 13-signature model distinguished ophthalmopathy from stable hyperthyroidism with around 90% sensitivity and approximately 81% specificity, while in the test set the corresponding values were about 79% and 69%. Most expanded thyroid clonotypes with a frequency above 0.001 also appeared in blood, which suggests that blood repertoires may reflect the immune response in the thyroid. In validation, the model predicted ophthalmopathy progression with 70.59% sensitivity and roughly 78% specificity; fewer than 15 predicted patients were CT-confirmed with GO in a median of around 6.5 months.

Ophthalmopathy patients were characterized by moderately to severely active disease, a Clinical Activity Score of at least 3, a NOSPECS grade of at least 4, and a disease duration under 3 months. Patients with other autoimmune diseases, uncontrolled infections, pregnancy or lactation were excluded. Clinical symptoms, serum thyroxine, TRAb, thyroid ultrasound and orbital computed tomography formed the basis of the diagnosis. PBMCs were isolated from approximately 10 ml of fresh peripheral blood by Ficoll-Paque density gradient centrifugation. Total RNA was extracted using Trizol reagent, and RNA quality was checked on an Agilent 2100 Bioanalyzer. For repertoire sequencing, TCR beta CDR3 regions were amplified from RNA transcripts. The first round was an RT-PCR using HTBI primers with the Qiagen OneStep RT-PCR kit, and this first round was followed by a second-round multiplex PCR, then size selection and purification. Libraries were sequenced on an Illumina HiSeq2000 using paired-end 100 bp reads. As for how the authors treated the data: Reads were processed with SOAPnuke, discarding reads with adapters, uncalled bases, mean Phred below 15, or no exact constant-primer or identifier match. High-quality paired reads were merged with COPE v1.2.5. Each unique nucleotide sequence was defined as a clonotype, and clonotypes were aligned to IMGT TRB V, D and J references with MiTCR v1.1. The analysis was limited to V-J combinations with a frequency above 0.0001, which together covered 98% to 99.2% of repertoires. A TCR clonal expansion and chaos score per V-J combination was defined as the ratio of F50 clonal expansion to chaos observed in the TCRdist matrix. Features were reduced by Welch's t-statistics and random forest to around 14 V-J combinations, which fed a naive Bayes classifier. The similarity between thyroid and blood repertoires was quantified using the Morisita-Horn index. The public reads were reanalyzed by TCRdb: fastp trimming at Q25, MiXCR alignment, in-frame beta chains only. Records with the same CDR3 protein are collapsed into one entry carrying the most frequent genes and DNA. The V and J calls shown here were made by TCRdb, not taken from the authors' results. Counted in this sample were 230,000 or so distinct CDR3 sequences; around 42% of them appeared once. The biggest ten clones account for around half of the sample.

This clonotype was counted between two and nine times. No antigen is known for it. Base qualities were left out, and no much larger clone turns up one base away. This receptor was taken from an adult man with Graves' ophthalmopathy. The specimen was peripheral blood.

The CDR3 region reads CATRFSGNTIYF. The DNA reads as follows: TGTGCCACTCGGTTCTCTGGAAACACCATATATTTT. The chain is made from TRBV19 and TRBJ1-3, with no reliable assignment of the D segment. Looking up the germline V gene (reference sequence) yields CDR1 LNHDA and CDR2 SQIVND. The CDR3 runs 12 residues from the cysteine to the phenylalanine. Left in the record is the CDR3 DNA by itself, 36 bases read in frame from the first base. Trimming at the junction amounts to 10 bases on V and 0 bases on J, and the germline ends lie 7 bases apart.